Here is one T cell receptor beta chain with its context. What it binds is not known. CDR1 is SGHKS and CDR2 is YYEKEE in the germline V gene (reference sequence). The CDR3 extends over 12 amino acids. Trimming took 3 bases from V and 4 from J, leaving 7 bases between them. The data stem from a study of cytomegalovirus exposure and HLA in healthy donors. Study conclusions and caveats: Accounts indicate the classifier identified cytomegalovirus status with strong specificity and sensitivity.

Amplification used 60 Vbeta primers and 13 Jbeta primers. Produced via immunoSEQ multiplex PCR; TCRdb's table is partial and in-frame only. The table has about 140,000 clones, roughly 88% seen once; the top ten hold 0.51%. This chain uses TRBV5-5 with TRBJ1-1, with D perhaps matching TRBD1 (6 bases). Input material: PBMCs. The TCR sequence derives from a woman aged 40 to 50 in good health and CMV-seronegative. The CDR3 sequence is CASSSQGTEAFF. In DNA, the CDR3 is TGTGCCAGCAGCTCACAGGGCACTGAAGCTTTCTTT.